A selection of T cell receptor beta chains follows, all from one sample in a study of T-cell memory formation after mild COVID-19. TCRdb re-analysed the 5' RACE reads in MiXCR, keeping a single row per CDR3 protein. Of about 430,000 distinct CDR3 sequences in the sample, 24% were seen once. Sequencing was done on a sample of PBMCs or a T cell subset sorted from them (not recorded which). These receptors all stem from an adult woman who had mild COVID-19 (a few samples of this study predate the infection). Cell type and time point are not known. CDR3s include the opening cysteine and the closing phenylalanine or tryptophan. A D gene is named only where the DNA matches it firmly. Expanded clones get a size class; other rows say once, few or many, or leave the size out.

TRBV19	TRBJ2-7	few	TRBD1	TGTGCCAGTAGTATTAAGGGGGCTCGGGGCGAGCAGTACTTC	CASSIKGARGEQYF
TRBV7-3	TRBJ2-3	.	TRBD2	TGTGCCAGCAGCTTTAGCGGGGACACAGATACGCAGTATTTT	CASSFSGDTDTQYF
TRBV7-2	TRBJ2-7	.	TRBD1	TGTGCCAGCAGCCAAATGACAGGGGTCTCCTACGAGCAGTACTTC	CASSQMTGVSYEQYF
TRBV15	TRBJ2-7	few	TRBD1	TGTGCCACCAGCAGAGATCTCCTGACAGGGTCAATCTCCTACGAGCAGTACTTC	CATSRDLLTGSISYEQYF
TRBV3-1	TRBJ1-6	.	.	TGTGCCAGCAGCCCCGGGATCGGCAGGGCAAGGTATTCACCCCTCCACTTT	CASSPGIGRARYSPLHF
TRBV25-1	TRBJ2-7	.	TRBD1	TGTGCCAGCAGTGAAGACAGGGGGATTTCCTACGAGCAGTACTTC	CASSEDRGISYEQYF
TRBV7-6	TRBJ2-7	few	.	TGTGCCAGCAGCCCCCTGGAGGCGGGCGCCTACGAGCAGTACTTC	CASSPLEAGAYEQYF
TRBV7-2	TRBJ1-3	few	TRBD1	TGTGCCAGCAGCCGGGGGACAGGGTTCGTTAACTCTGGAAACACCATATATTTT	CASSRGTGFVNSGNTIYF
TRBV4-2	TRBJ2-7	few	.	TGTGCCAGCAGCCAAGAGGGGTCGAACTCCTACGAGCAGTACTTC	CASSQEGSNSYEQYF
TRBV5-4	TRBJ2-1	.	.	TGTGCCAGCAGCTTGGCGCAAGGGGGGGGATCCTCCAATGAGCAGTTCTTC	CASSLAQGGGSSNEQFF
TRBV20-1	TRBJ2-1	.	TRBD2	TGCAGTGCTAGGGGGACTAGTGAAAGTTTAAATGAGCAGTTCTTC	CSARGTSESLNEQFF
TRBV20-1	TRBJ1-1	.	.	TGCAGTGCTCGGACCGCGAAAGGGGACACTGAAGCTTTCTTT	CSARTAKGDTEAFF
TRBV2	TRBJ2-3	.	.	TGTGCCAGCAGTGAAGCCAGGGACAGCACAGATACGCAGTATTTT	CASSEARDSTDTQYF
TRBV10-2	TRBJ2-1	many	.	TGCGCCAGCAGTAGACCCGGGCTAGACCACAATGAGCAGTTCTTC	CASSRPGLDHNEQFF
TRBV20-1	TRBJ2-7	.	.	TGCAGTGCTAGAGATGGCACTAGAACTTTCTACGAGCAGTACTTC	CSARDGTRTFYEQYF
TRBV6-2/TRBV6-3	TRBJ2-5	.	.	TGTGCCAGCAGATTCACAGGACAGACCCAGTACTTC	CASRFTGQTQYF
TRBV10-2	TRBJ2-5	.	TRBD2	TGCGCCAGCAGTGACCGCTTGACGGGGGGTCGGTCGGGAGCCCAGTACTTC	CASSDRLTGGRSGAQYF
TRBV2	TRBJ1-4	.	.	TGTGCCAGCAGTGAAGGGACCTATGATGAAAAACTGTTTTTT	CASSEGTYDEKLFF
TRBV20-1	TRBJ2-7	few	TRBD2	TGCAGTGCTCCCTTTAGCGGGAGAGTCCCCTACGAGCAGTACTTC	CSAPFSGRVPYEQYF
TRBV20-1	TRBJ2-7	.	.	TGCAGTGCTAGAGACCGGGACACCTACGAGCAGTACTTC	CSARDRDTYEQYF
TRBV28	TRBJ2-7	few	.	TGTGCCAGCAGTAAGGCTCCGGGACACGACTACGAGCAGTACTTC	CASSKAPGHDYEQYF
TRBV2	TRBJ2-2	.	TRBD1	TGTGCCAGCATGGGACAGGGTTTTAGGGCCGGGGAGCTGTTTTTT	CASMGQGFRAGELFF
TRBV20-1	TRBJ2-7	.	TRBD2	TGCAGTGCTAGGGGGACTAGCGGGAGTTCCTACGAGCAGTACTTC	CSARGTSGSSYEQYF
TRBV3-1	TRBJ2-7	.	.	TGTGCCAGCAGCCAAGATCTCCGGGACGGAGCCTACGAGCAGTACTTC	CASSQDLRDGAYEQYF